This T cell receptor beta chain was profiled in a study of blood T cell repertoires in COVID-19. On the study more broadly: Collection of acute and convalescent COVID-19 samples took place in the United States, Italy and Spain.

Germline CDR1 is SGHTA and CDR2 is FQGNSA. The V gene lost 6 bases and the J gene lost 0 bases, with 14 bases spanning the gap. The CDR3 length is 15 residues. Original handling: Reference gene primer amplification yielded estimated nucleated cell counts. TCRdb keeps only in-frame clones here, not all; method: immunoSEQ multiplex PCR. V and J calls and clone size follow that table, whereas D and trimming were derived from the DNA. The sample includes 120,000 to 150,000 clones, approximately 84% of them seen just once. The chain is built from TRBV7-2 and TRBJ1-2; D gene ambiguous. Sequenced sample: PBMCs or T cells enriched from blood (not recorded which). The clonotype comes from a woman aged 18 to 35 who had been exposed to COVID-19. CDR3 sequence reads: CASSPRSRANYGYTF. CDR3 nucleotide sequence: TGTGCCAGCAGTCCCCGATCGCGGGCTAACTATGGCTACACCTTC.